Listed here is a single T cell receptor (beta chain). The data belong to a study of blood T cell repertoires in COVID-19. In the study overall: PBMCs, B-cell-depleted T cells, or T cells were the source of the cDNA or gDNA that made up the material.

Up to 2 weeks before entering the study, exposed participants had met a COVID-19 case. The V gene's germline CDR1 is MGHRA and CDR2 YSYEKL. Germline trimming cut 2 bases from V and 5 bases from J; bases unmatched to any gene: 4. This CDR3 has 15 amino acids. Assay: immunoSEQ multiplex PCR; the TCRdb copy retains only in-frame clones and omits some. The sample lists fewer than 400,000 clones; 85% were seen once. The TCR sequence derives from a woman aged 30 to 39 who had been exposed to COVID-19. V usage is TRBV4-1 and J usage is TRBJ1-3; TRBD1 agrees at 9 bases. Sequenced material: PBMCs or T cells enriched from blood (not recorded which). CDR3 sequence (DNA): TGCGCCAGCAGCCAATACACAGGGGGCAGAAACACCATATATTTT. Its protein is CASSQYTGGRNTIYF.